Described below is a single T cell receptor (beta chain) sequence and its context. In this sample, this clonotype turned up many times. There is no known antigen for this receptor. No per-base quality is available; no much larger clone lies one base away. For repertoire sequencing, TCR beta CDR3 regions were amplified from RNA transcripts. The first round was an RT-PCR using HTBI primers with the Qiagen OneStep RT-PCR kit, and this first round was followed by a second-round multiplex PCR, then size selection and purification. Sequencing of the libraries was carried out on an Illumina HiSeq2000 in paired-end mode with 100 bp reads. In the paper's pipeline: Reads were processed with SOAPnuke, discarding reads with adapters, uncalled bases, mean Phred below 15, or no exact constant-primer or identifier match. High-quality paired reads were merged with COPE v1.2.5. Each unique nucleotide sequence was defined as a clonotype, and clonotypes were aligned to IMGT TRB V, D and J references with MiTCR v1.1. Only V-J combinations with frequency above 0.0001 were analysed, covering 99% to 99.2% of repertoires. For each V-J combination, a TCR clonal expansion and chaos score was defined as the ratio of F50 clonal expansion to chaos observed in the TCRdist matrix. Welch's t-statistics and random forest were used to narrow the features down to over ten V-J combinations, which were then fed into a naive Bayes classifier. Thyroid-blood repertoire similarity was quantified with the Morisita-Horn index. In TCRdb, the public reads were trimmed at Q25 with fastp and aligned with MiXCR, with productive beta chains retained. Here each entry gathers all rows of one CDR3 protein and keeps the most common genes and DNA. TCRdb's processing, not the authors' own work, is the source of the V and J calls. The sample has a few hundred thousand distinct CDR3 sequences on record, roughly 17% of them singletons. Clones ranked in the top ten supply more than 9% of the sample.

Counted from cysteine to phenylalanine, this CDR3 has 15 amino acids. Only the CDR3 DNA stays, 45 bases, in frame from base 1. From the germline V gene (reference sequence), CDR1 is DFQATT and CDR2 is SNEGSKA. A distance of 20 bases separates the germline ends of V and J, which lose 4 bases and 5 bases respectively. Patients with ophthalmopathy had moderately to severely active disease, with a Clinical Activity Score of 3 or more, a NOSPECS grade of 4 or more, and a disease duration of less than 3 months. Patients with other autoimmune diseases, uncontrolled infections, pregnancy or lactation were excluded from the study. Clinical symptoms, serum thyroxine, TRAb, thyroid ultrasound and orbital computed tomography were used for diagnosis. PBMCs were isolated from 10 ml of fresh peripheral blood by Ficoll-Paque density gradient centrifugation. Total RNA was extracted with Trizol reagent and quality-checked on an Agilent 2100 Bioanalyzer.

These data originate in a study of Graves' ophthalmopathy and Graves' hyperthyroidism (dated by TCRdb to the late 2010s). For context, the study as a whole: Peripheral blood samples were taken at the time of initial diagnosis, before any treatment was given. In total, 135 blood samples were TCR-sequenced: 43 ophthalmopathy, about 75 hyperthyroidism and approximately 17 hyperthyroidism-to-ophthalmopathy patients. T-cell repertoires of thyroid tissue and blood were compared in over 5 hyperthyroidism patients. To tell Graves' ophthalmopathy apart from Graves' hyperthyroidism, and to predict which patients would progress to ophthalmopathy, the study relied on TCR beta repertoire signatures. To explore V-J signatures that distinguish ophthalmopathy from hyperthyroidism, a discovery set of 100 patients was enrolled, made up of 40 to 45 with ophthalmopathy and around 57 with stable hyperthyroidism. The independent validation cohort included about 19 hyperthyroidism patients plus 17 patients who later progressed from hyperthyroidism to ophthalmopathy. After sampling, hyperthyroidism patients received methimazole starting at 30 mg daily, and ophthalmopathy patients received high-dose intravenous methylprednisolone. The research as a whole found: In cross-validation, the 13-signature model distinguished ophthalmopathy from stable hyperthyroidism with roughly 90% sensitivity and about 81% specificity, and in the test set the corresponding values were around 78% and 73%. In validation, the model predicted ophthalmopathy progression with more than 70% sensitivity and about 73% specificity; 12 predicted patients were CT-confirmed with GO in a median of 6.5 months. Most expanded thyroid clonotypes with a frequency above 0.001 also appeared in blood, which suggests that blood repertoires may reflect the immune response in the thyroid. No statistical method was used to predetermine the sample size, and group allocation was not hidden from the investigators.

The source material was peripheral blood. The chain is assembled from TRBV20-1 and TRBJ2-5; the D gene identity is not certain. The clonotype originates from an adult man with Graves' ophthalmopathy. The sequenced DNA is TGCAGTGCTACAGCCTTAGGCCCTCTGGGGGAGACCCAGTACTTC. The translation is CSATALGPLGETQYF.